This record covers a single TCR beta chain. Trimming shortened V by 4 bases and J by 4 bases, and 11 bases separated the two germline ends. In germline, CDR1 is LGHDT, CDR2 YNNKEL (reference sequence). This CDR3 is built from 14 residues. This specimen belongs to a study of T cell responses to AZD1222 COVID-19 vaccine. Only in-frame clones appear in the TCRdb table, and some are missing; sequencing was by immunoSEQ multiplex PCR. The data show 150,000 or so clones, around 90% seen once. The TCR sequence derives from an adult in good health. The specimen was peripheral blood, collected on day 0 of AZD1222 vaccination. This sequence joins TRBV3-1 (or the pseudogene TRBV3-2) and TRBJ1-3; D is possibly TRBD1 (5 bases). The DNA for the CDR3 is TGTGCCAGCAGCCCCAGGGTTGTCGGAAACACCATATATTTT. Its protein is CASSPRVVGNTIYF.